This TCR beta chain emerged from a study of shared clonotypes between healthy human individuals. The naive CD8 fraction comprised CD45RO-negative cells positively selected for CCR7 and excluded terminally differentiated effector memory CD45RA+ cells. Study donors comprised healthy, HIV-negative adults devoid of recent acute infection or vaccination. Comment on this clone: The target antigen is unknown.

Replicate sorted-subset PCRs were loaded with 150 to 250 ng DNA, 31,000 or so T cell genomes. Only in-frame clones appear in the TCRdb table, and some are missing; sequencing was by immunoSEQ multiplex PCR. The data show a few million clones, with just under 95% seen just once and 1.5% to 2% held by the top ten. The CDR3 contains 15 residues. Germline trimming cut 2 bases from V and 13 bases from J; bases unmatched to any gene: 10. The germline V gene encodes CDR1 MNHNY and CDR2 SVGAGI (reference sequence). Whole-study findings and limits: The researchers took only blood, and tissue repertoires probably look different. Memory subsets had estimated richness that was generally smaller than that of naive subsets.

The sample was naive CD8+ T cells from PBMCs. The chain couples TRBV6-6 to TRBJ2-1; 11 nucleotides line up with TRBD2. This receptor was taken from a man aged 18 to 30 in good health. Some clones in this sample may be carry-over from other donors' samples. The CDR3 reads CASSYGIPLAGGQFF. The CDR3 bases are TGTGCCAGCAGTTACGGGATCCCGCTAGCGGGAGGACAGTTCTTC.